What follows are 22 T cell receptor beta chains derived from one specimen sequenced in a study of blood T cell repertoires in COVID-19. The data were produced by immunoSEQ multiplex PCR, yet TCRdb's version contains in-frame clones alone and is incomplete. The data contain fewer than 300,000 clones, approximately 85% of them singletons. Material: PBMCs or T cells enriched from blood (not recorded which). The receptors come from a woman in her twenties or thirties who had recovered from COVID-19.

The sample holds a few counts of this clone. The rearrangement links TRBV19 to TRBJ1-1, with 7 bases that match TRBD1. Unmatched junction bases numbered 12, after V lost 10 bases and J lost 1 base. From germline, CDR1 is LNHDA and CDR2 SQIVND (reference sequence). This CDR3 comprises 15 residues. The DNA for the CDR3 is TGTGCCACTAACTCCCGGGACAGAAAGAACACTGAAGCTTTCTTT. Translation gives CATNSRDRKNTEAFF. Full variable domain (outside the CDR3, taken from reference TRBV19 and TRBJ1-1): DGGITQSPKYLFRKEGQNVTLSCEQNLNHDAMYWYRQDPGQGLRLIYYSQIVNDFQKGDIAEGYSVSREKKESFPLTVTSAQKNPTAFYLCATNSRDRKNTEAFFGQGTRLTVV.

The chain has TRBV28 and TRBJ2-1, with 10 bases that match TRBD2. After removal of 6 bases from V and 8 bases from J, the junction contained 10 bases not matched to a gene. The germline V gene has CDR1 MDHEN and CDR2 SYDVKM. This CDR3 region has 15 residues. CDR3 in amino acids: CASSHPSGSKYEQFF. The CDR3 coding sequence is TGTGCCAGCAGCCATCCTAGCGGGAGTAAGTATGAGCAGTTCTTC.

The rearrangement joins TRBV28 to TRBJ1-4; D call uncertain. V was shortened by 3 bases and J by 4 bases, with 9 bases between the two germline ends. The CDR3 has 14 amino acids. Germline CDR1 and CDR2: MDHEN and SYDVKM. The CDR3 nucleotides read TGTGCCAGCAGTTTTGGAGGGATTAATGAAAAACTGTTTTTT. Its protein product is CASSFGGINEKLFF.

CDR3 nucleotide sequence: TGCGCCAGAAACAGGGGGCTGAACACTGAAGCTTTCTTT. This translates into CARNRGLNTEAFF. This chain joins TRBV5-1 and TRBJ1-1; 9 bases fit TRBD1. Trimming at V came to 8 bases and at J to 0 bases, leaving 2 bases not matched to a gene. This CDR3 region has 13 residues. Germline V gene sequence: CDR1 SGHRS, CDR2 YFSETQ.

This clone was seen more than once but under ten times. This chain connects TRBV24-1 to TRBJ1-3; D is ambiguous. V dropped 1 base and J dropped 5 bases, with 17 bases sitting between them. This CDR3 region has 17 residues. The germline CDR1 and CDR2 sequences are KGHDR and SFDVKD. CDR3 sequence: CATSDFQQSGSRNTIYF. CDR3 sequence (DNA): TGTGCCACCAGTGATTTTCAACAGTCCGGCTCCCGAAACACCATATATTTT.

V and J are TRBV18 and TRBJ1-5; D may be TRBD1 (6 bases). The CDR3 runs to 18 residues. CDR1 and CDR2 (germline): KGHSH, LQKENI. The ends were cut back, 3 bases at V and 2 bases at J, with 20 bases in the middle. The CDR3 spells CASSPTGTLVRGNQPQHF. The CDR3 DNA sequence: TGTGCCAGCTCACCTACGGGGACACTCGTACGAGGCAATCAGCCCCAGCATTTT.

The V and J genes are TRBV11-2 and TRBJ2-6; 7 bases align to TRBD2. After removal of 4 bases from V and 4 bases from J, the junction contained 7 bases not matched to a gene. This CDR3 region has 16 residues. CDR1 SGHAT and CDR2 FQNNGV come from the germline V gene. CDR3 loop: CASSWSGGSGANVLTF. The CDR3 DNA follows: TGTGCCAGCAGCTGGTCGGGAGGCTCGGGGGCCAACGTCCTGACTTTC.

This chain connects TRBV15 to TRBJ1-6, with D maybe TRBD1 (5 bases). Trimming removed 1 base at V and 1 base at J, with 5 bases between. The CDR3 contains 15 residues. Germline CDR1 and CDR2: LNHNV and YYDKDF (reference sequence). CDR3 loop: CATSRGQSYNSPLHF. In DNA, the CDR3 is TGTGCCACCAGCAGAGGACAGTCCTATAATTCACCCCTCCACTTT.

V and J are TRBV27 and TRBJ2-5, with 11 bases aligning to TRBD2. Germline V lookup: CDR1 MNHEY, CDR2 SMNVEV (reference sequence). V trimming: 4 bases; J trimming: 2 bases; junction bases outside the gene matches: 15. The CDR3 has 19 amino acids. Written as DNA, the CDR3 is TGTGCCAGCAGTTATAGGCCCTTAGGGACTAGCGGATCTCAAGAGACCCAGTACTTC. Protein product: CASSYRPLGTSGSQETQYF.

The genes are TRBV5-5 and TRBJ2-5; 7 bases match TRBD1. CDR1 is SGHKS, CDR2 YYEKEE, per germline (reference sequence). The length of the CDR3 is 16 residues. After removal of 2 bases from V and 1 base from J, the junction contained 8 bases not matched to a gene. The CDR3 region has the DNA TGTGCCAGCAGCTTCACAGGGGAGCAGGGCCAAGAGACCCAGTACTTC. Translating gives CASSFTGEQGQETQYF.

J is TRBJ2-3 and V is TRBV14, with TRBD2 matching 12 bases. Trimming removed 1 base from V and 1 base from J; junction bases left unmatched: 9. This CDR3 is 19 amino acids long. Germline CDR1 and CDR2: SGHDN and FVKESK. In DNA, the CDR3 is TGTGCCAGCAGCCAAGTGACTAGCGGGAGACAAGTGGGCACAGATACGCAGTATTTT. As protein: CASSQVTSGRQVGTDTQYF.

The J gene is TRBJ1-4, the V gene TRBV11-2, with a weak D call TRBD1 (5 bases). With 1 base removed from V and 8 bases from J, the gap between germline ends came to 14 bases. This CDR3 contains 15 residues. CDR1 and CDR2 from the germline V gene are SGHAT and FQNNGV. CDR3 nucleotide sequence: TGTGCCAGCAGCTTAGGAGCAGGGCGGGAAGAAAAACTGTTTTTT. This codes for CASSLGAGREEKLFF.

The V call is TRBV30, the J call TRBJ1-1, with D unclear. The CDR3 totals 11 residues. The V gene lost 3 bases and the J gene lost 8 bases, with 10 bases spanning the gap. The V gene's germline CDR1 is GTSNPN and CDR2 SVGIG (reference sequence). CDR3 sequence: CAWSYTREAFF. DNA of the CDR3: TGTGCCTGGAGCTATACGAGAGAAGCTTTCTTT.

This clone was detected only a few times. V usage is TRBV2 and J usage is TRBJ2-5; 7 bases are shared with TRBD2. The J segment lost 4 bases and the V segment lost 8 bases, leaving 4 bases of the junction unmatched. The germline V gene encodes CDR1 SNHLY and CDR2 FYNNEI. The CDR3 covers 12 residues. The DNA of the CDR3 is TGTGCCAGCGGACTAGGTCTAGAGACCCAGTACTTC. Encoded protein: CASGLGLETQYF.

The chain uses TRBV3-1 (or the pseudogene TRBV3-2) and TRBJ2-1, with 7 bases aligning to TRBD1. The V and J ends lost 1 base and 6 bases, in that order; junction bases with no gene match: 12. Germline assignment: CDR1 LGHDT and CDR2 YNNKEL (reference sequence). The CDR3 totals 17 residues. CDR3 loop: CASSQGETIRQGNEQFF. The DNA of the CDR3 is TGTGCCAGCAGCCAAGGGGAGACTATTCGACAGGGCAATGAGCAGTTCTTC.

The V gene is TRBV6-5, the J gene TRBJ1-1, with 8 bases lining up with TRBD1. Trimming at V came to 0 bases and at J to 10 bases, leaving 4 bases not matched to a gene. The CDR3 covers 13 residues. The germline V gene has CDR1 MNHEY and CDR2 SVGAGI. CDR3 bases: TGTGCCAGCAGTTACTCGGAAACAGGGGGAGCTTTCTTT. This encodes CASSYSETGGAFF.

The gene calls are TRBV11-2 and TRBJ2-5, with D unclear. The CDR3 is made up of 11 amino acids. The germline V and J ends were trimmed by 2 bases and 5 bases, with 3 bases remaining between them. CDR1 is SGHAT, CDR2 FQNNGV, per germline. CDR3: CASSLSETQYF. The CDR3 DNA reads TGTGCCAGCAGCTTAAGCGAGACCCAGTACTTC.

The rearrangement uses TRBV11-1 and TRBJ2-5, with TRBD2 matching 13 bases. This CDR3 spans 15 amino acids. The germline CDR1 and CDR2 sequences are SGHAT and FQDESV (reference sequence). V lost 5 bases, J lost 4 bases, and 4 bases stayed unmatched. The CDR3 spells CASSRTSGSGETQYF. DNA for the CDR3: TGTGCCAGCAGCAGGACTAGCGGGAGTGGAGAGACCCAGTACTTC.

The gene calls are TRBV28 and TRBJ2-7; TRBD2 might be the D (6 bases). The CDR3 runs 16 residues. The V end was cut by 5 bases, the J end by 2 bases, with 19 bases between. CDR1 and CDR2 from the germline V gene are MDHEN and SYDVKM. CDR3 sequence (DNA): TGTGCCAGCAGTCCAACGGGACTCCGGAGCCCCTACGAGCAGTACTTC. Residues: CASSPTGLRSPYEQYF.

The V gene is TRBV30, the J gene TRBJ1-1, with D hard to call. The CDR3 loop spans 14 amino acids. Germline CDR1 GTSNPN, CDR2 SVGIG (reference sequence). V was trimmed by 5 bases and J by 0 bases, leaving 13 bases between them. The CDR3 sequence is CAWSTTTLNTEAFF. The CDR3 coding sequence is TGTGCCTGGTCAACCACGACATTGAACACTGAAGCTTTCTTT.

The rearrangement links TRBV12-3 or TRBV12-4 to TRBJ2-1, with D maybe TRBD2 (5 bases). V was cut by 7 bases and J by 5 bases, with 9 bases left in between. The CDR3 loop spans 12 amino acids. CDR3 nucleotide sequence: TGTGCCAGCAAAAGGAGGCACAATGAGCAGTTCTTC. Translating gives CASKRRHNEQFF.

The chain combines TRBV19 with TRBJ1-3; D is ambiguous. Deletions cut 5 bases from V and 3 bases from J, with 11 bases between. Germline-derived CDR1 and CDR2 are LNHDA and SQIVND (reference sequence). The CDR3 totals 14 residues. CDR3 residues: CASSWANIGNTIYF. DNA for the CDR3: TGTGCCAGTAGTTGGGCGAACATTGGAAACACCATATATTTT.